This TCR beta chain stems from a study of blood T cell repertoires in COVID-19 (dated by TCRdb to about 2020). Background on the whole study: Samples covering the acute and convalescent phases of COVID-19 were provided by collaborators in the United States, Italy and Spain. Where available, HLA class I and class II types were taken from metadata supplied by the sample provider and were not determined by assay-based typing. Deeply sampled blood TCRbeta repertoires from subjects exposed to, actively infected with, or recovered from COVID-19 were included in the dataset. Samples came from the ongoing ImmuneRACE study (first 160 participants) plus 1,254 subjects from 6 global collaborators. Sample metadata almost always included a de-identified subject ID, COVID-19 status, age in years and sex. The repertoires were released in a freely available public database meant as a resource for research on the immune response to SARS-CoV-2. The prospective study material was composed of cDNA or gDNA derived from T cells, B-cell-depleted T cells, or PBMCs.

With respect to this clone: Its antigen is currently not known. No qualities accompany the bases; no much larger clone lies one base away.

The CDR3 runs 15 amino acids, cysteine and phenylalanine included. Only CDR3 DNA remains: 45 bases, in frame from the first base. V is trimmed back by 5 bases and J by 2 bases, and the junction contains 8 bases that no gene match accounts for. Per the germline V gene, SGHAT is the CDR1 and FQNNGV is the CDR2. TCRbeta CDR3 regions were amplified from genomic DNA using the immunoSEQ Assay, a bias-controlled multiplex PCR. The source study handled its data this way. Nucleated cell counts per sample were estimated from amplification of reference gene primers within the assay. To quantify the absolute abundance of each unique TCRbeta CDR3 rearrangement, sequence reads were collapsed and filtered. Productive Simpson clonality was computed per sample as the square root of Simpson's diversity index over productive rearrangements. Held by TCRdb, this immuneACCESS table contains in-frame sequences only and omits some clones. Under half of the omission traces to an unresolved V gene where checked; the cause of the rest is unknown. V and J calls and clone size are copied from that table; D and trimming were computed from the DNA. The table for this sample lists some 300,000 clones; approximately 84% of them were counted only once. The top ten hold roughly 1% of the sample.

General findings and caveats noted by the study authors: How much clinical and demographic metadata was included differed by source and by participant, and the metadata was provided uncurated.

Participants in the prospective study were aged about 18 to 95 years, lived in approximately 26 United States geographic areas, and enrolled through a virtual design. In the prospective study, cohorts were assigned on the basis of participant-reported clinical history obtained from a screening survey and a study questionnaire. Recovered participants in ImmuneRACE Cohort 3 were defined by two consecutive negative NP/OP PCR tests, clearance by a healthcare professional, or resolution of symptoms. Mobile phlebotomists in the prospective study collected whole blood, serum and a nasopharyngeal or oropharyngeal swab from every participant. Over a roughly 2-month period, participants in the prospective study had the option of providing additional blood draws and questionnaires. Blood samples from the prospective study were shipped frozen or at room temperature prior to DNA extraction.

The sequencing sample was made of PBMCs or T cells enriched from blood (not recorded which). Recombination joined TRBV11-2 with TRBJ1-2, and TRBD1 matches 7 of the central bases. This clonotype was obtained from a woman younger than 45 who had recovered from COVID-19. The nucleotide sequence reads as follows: TGTGCCAGCAGCCTCCGACAGGGCCGAAACTATGGCTACACCTTC. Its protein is CASSLRQGRNYGYTF.